A selection of T cell receptor beta chains follows, all from one sample in a study of T-cell memory formation after mild COVID-19. One entry per CDR3 protein results from TCRdb running MiXCR on the 5' RACE reads. This table has about 190,000 distinct CDR3 sequences, about a fifth appearing once. Sequences were obtained from PBMCs or a T cell subset sorted from them (not recorded which). These receptors were obtained from an adult woman who had mild COVID-19 (a few samples of this study predate the infection). Cell type and time point are not known. Each CDR3 is given with its conserved first and last residue. D genes are given only for firm matches.

v_call	j_call	cdr3_length	d_call	cdr3_aa
TRBV5-1	TRBJ2-1	14	.	CASSLDLGLREQFF
TRBV12-3/TRBV12-4	TRBJ2-2	16	.	CASPLIADTNTGELFF
TRBV29-1	TRBJ2-1	13	.	CSARSGSYNEQFF
TRBV5-1	TRBJ2-7	16	TRBD1	CASSPGQGLPPYEQYF
TRBV7-9	TRBJ2-3	15	.	CASSFPGQGGDTQYF
TRBV25-1	TRBJ1-2	16	.	CASSEKDPGEEYGYTF
TRBV5-1	TRBJ2-1	15	TRBD1	CASSPTGGGYNEQFF
TRBV11-2	TRBJ2-5	15	.	CASSHRGTARETQYF
TRBV11-2	TRBJ2-2	16	TRBD2	CASSYELATNTGELFF
TRBV25-1	TRBJ1-2	11	.	CATRSGPGYTF
TRBV5-1	TRBJ1-3	17	.	CASSLLGSLRSGNTIYF
TRBV18	TRBJ2-1	18	TRBD1	CASSPELTGTGLYNEQFF
TRBV7-9	TRBJ2-5	17	TRBD1	CASSSAVGQGVEETQYF
TRBV12-3/TRBV12-4	TRBJ1-2	12	.	CASSLAHLGYTF
TRBV15	TRBJ2-5	16	.	CATSRGVGRETETQYF
TRBV7-8	TRBJ2-7	15	TRBD2	CASSSRLAGGYEQYF
TRBV19	TRBJ2-1	15	TRBD1	CASSFGTGGYNEQFF
TRBV5-1	TRBJ2-7	12	.	CASSPSAYEQYF
TRBV27	TRBJ1-2	14	TRBD1	CASRGRDSIYGYTF
TRBV29-1	TRBJ2-3	15	TRBD1	CSVYGQGASTDTQYF
TRBV7-9	TRBJ1-3	15	.	CASSGWPGDRNTIYF
TRBV25-1	TRBJ2-2	14	.	CASSFRTNTGELFF
TRBV4-3	TRBJ2-7	14	TRBD1	CASSPRTGNNEQYF
TRBV12-3/TRBV12-4	TRBJ2-3	16	TRBD2	CASSFETSGPADTQYF
TRBV29-1	TRBJ2-1	15	.	CSVEDRWDNLGKKFF
TRBV9	TRBJ2-1	16	.	CASSVSDASSYNEQFF
TRBV10-2	TRBJ2-7	14	TRBD2	CASSIAGPAYEQYF
TRBV2	TRBJ2-3	16	.	CASREAILAATDTQYF